This T cell receptor (beta chain) is from a study of yellow fever vaccine responses in identical twins (dated by TCRdb to about 2018). Looking at the study overall: Focusing on identical twins, the study followed the T cell clones that responded to the vaccine, and did so with precision. The paper's findings and limits, for the study overall: According to the authors, in identical twins the way T cells responded to vaccination appeared partly convergent and partly personalized.

V is clipped by 5 bases and J by 8 bases, and the sequence between their germline boundaries is 10 bases long. Via the germline V gene (reference sequence), CDR1 is PRHDT and CDR2 FYEKMQ. The CDR3 sequence holds 13 residues, the cysteine and phenylalanine included. Only the CDR3 part of the read is kept: 39 bases, read in frame from the first base. Comment on this clonotype: Its antigen is unknown. Per-nucleotide qualities are absent, and no much larger clonotype sits a single base away.

Receptors were amplified or captured by RT-PCR. The reads were generated on an Illumina HiSeq 2500. TCRdb's own reprocessing of the public reads used fastp at Q25 and MiXCR and kept productive beta chains. Rows with a matching CDR3 protein are joined into one entry that keeps the most common DNA and genes. This sample holds around 13,000 distinct CDR3 sequences; roughly 83% were observed only once. The top ten hold 0.65% to 0.7% of the sample. This sequence originates from a woman aged 18-29 years who received the yellow fever vaccine. Donor details come from another sample of the same person, matched by shared clones. The sequenced sample was T cells from blood (PBMCs), unsorted or a sorted subset (not recorded which), obtained before or after yellow fever vaccination (not recorded which). In this chain, TRBV13 is recombined with TRBJ1-6, and the D gene may be TRBD1, 5 bases matching. The CDR3 sequence is CASSQGPDSPLHF. In nucleotide form, the sequence is TGTGCCAGCAGCCAGGGCCCGGATTCACCCCTCCACTTT.